This TCR beta chain was sequenced for a study of blood T cell repertoires in COVID-19. Study-wide background: The United States, Italy and Spain were the sources of the acute and convalescent COVID-19 samples. The analysed material was cDNA or gDNA that came from T cells, B-cell-depleted T cells, or PBMCs.

Germline values: CDR1 LNHDA, CDR2 SQIVND (reference sequence). The CDR3 is 14 amino acids. V dropped 4 bases and J dropped 6; count of bases not matched to a gene: 7. In the original workflow: Amplification with reference gene primers provided the estimates of nucleated cell counts. This table comes from immunoSEQ multiplex PCR, and its TCRdb copy is limited to in-frame clones, with some not included. V, J and clone size derive from that table, while D and trimming were established from the DNA sequence. Of about 97,000 clones detected, about 87% appear once; the ten largest clones hold around 20%. Input material: peripheral blood. This chain joins TRBV19 and TRBJ2-5; 8 bases are shared with TRBD2. The receptor comes from a human donor in a cohort sampled during active COVID-19. CDR3 DNA sequence: TGTGCCAGTAGTACCCAGCGGGAGAGACAGACCCAGTACTTC. Translating it yields CASSTQRERQTQYF.